A selection of T cell receptor beta chains follows, all from one sample in a study of cytomegalovirus exposure and HLA in healthy donors. Using immunoSEQ multiplex PCR, the repertoire was profiled, and TCRdb retains in-frame clones only, with some absent. The sample yields about 110,000 clones, of which the top ten take up 0.59%. Sequences were obtained from PBMCs. Receptors were obtained from a man in his forties or fifties in good health and CMV-seronegative. The CDR3 runs from the conserved cysteine through the conserved F or W. A D gene is named only where the DNA matches it firmly.

D: .
J: TRBJ1-5
V: TRBV5-8
CDR3: CASNLLKGVGNQPQHF
DNA: TGTGCCAGCAACCTACTGAAGGGAGTAGGGAATCAGCCCCAGCATTTT

D: .
J: TRBJ1-1
V: TRBV19
CDR3: CASSLVNTEAFF
DNA: TGTGCCAGTTCACTCGTGAACACTGAAGCTTTCTTT

D: TRBD1
J: TRBJ2-7
V: TRBV11-3
CDR3: CASSLGPGQGAGEQYF
DNA: TGTGCCAGCAGCTTAGGCCCGGGACAGGGGGCGGGGGAGCAGTACTTC

D: TRBD1
J: TRBJ1-2
V: TRBV6-5
CDR3: CASSQGVRGIYGYTF
DNA: TGTGCCAGCAGTCAGGGGGTTAGAGGGATCTATGGCTACACCTTC

D: .
J: TRBJ2-3
V: TRBV7-9
CDR3: CASSSLGGFPDTQYF
DNA: TGTGCCAGCAGCTCACTAGGAGGGTTCCCAGATACGCAGTATTTT

D: TRBD1
J: TRBJ2-7
V: TRBV5-1
CDR3: CASSLETGRSYEQYF
DNA: TGCGCCAGCAGCTTGGAGACAGGGAGATCCTACGAGCAGTACTTC

D: TRBD1
J: TRBJ1-1
V: TRBV7-6
CDR3: CASGLRQGPGPAFF
DNA: TGTGCCAGCGGACTAAGACAGGGCCCCGGGCCAGCTTTCTTT

D: TRBD2
J: TRBJ2-1
V: TRBV18
CDR3: CASSPGLAVSYNEQFF
DNA: TGTGCCAGCTCACCAGGACTAGCGGTCTCCTACAATGAGCAGTTCTTC

D: TRBD1
J: TRBJ1-2
V: TRBV15
CDR3: CATARDRGGTNYGYTF
DNA: TGTGCCACAGCCAGGGACAGGGGGGGCACCAACTATGGCTACACCTTC

D: TRBD2
J: TRBJ2-3
V: TRBV4-3
CDR3: CASSQDFTSGRYGDTQYF
DNA: TGCGCCAGCAGCCAAGATTTCACTAGCGGGAGGTATGGAGATACGCAGTATTTT

D: .
J: TRBJ1-2
V: TRBV10-2
CDR3: CASSGGEAQINYGYTF
DNA: TGCGCCAGCAGTGGGGGCGAAGCTCAAATTAACTATGGCTACACCTTC

D: TRBD2
J: TRBJ2-3
V: TRBV7-2
CDR3: CASKPTSGRALGTDTQYF
DNA: TGTGCCAGCAAACCTACTAGCGGGAGGGCCCTGGGGACAGATACGCAGTATTTT

D: .
J: TRBJ1-1
V: TRBV7-3
CDR3: CASSRKGEDTEAFF
DNA: TGTGCCAGCAGCCGAAAGGGAGAGGACACTGAAGCTTTCTTT

D: TRBD1
J: TRBJ1-1
V: TRBV5-1
CDR3: CASSDPGTGGLNTEAFF
DNA: TGCGCCAGCAGCGACCCCGGGACAGGGGGCCTAAACACTGAAGCTTTCTTT

D: .
J: TRBJ2-5
V: TRBV11-2
CDR3: CASSLAGIQETQYF
DNA: TGTGCCAGCAGCCTGGCCGGGATTCAAGAGACCCAGTACTTC

D: .
J: TRBJ1-1
V: TRBV9
CDR3: CASSVRANTEAFF
DNA: TGTGCCAGCAGCGTTAGAGCGAACACTGAAGCTTTCTTT

D: TRBD2
J: TRBJ2-3
V: TRBV13
CDR3: CASPFRPGGVTDTQYF
DNA: TGTGCCAGCCCTTTCCGCCCCGGGGGGGTAACAGATACGCAGTATTTT

D: TRBD2
J: TRBJ2-1
V: TRBV4-2
CDR3: CASSQYLGGGLRDNEQFF
DNA: TGTGCCAGCAGCCAATACCTGGGGGGAGGGCTTAGGGACAATGAGCAGTTCTTC

D: .
J: TRBJ1-3
V: TRBV9
CDR3: CASSVGQDSSGNTIYF
DNA: TGTGCCAGCAGCGTAGGACAGGATAGCTCTGGAAACACCATATATTTT

D: TRBD2
J: TRBJ2-7
V: TRBV6-5
CDR3: CASRGSGRAYEQYF
DNA: TGTGCCAGCAGGGGTAGCGGGAGGGCCTACGAGCAGTACTTC

D: .
J: TRBJ1-5
V: TRBV7-2
CDR3: CASSLRGSQPQHF
DNA: TGTGCCAGCAGCCTTAGAGGGAGTCAGCCCCAGCATTTT

D: TRBD1
J: TRBJ1-1
V: TRBV7-9
CDR3: CASSYQGVTEAFF
DNA: TGTGCCAGCAGTTACCAGGGGGTCACTGAAGCTTTCTTT

D: TRBD1
J: TRBJ2-5
V: TRBV29-1
CDR3: CSGGDRSSETQYF
DNA: TGCAGCGGCGGGGACAGGTCATCGGAGACCCAGTACTTC

D: TRBD1
J: TRBJ1-5
V: TRBV11-3
CDR3: CASSPGGSGNQPQHF
DNA: TGTGCCAGCAGTCCAGGGGGCTCGGGCAATCAGCCCCAGCATTTT

D: TRBD2
J: TRBJ2-1
V: TRBV7-9
CDR3: CASSLASGYYNEQFF
DNA: TGTGCCAGCAGCTTAGCTAGCGGGTACTACAATGAGCAGTTCTTC

D: .
J: TRBJ1-1
V: TRBV15
CDR3: CATLDNMNTEAFF
DNA: TGTGCCACCCTGGACAACATGAACACTGAAGCTTTCTTT

D: TRBD2
J: TRBJ2-1
V: TRBV5-1
CDR3: CASSLGPLAGGSSYNEQFF
DNA: TGCGCCAGCAGCTTGGGACCTCTAGCGGGAGGCAGCTCCTACAATGAGCAGTTCTTC

D: .
J: TRBJ2-7
V: TRBV9
CDR3: CASSTEGHYEQYF
DNA: TGTGCCAGCAGTACCGAGGGCCACTACGAGCAGTACTTC

D: TRBD1
J: TRBJ1-5
V: TRBV6-1
CDR3: CASSDREGNQPQHF
DNA: TGTGCCAGCAGCGACAGGGAAGGGAATCAGCCCCAGCATTTT

D: .
J: TRBJ1-2
V: TRBV20-1
CDR3: CSARSGNGYTF
DNA: TGCAGTGCTAGATCGGGGAACGGCTACACCTTC

D: .
J: TRBJ2-1
V: TRBV14
CDR3: CASSFPLNEQFF
DNA: TGTGCCAGCAGCTTCCCATTGAATGAGCAGTTCTTC

D: TRBD2
J: TRBJ2-3
V: TRBV5-4
CDR3: CASSLDGGRTDTQYF
DNA: TGTGCCAGCAGCTTGGACGGCGGGAGGACAGATACGCAGTATTTT

D: .
J: TRBJ1-1
V: TRBV4-1
CDR3: CASSQDRNSLNTEAFF
DNA: TGCGCCAGCAGCCAAGATAGAAACAGCTTGAACACTGAAGCTTTCTTT

D: TRBD2
J: TRBJ2-4
V: TRBV30
CDR3: CACHQQGLAAEAKNIQYF
DNA: TGTGCCTGCCATCAACAGGGACTAGCGGCAGAAGCCAAAAACATTCAGTACTTC

D: .
J: TRBJ1-1
V: TRBV7-2
CDR3: CASSLVGQRAFF
DNA: TGTGCCAGCAGCTTAGTTGGACAGCGAGCTTTCTTT

D: .
J: TRBJ1-2
V: TRBV5-4
CDR3: CASSAPHLNYGYTF
DNA: TGTGCCAGCAGCGCACCACACCTGAACTATGGCTACACCTTC

D: TRBD1
J: TRBJ2-3
V: TRBV11-3
CDR3: CASSWTGWQDTQYF
DNA: TGTGCCAGCAGCTGGACAGGGTGGCAAGATACGCAGTATTTT

D: TRBD1
J: TRBJ1-1
V: TRBV25-1
CDR3: CASSEYKGQGVNTEAFF
DNA: TGTGCCAGCAGTGAATACAAGGGACAGGGGGTGAACACTGAAGCTTTCTTT

D: .
J: TRBJ2-7
V: TRBV7-2
CDR3: CASSSGVRVYEQYF
DNA: TGTGCCAGCAGCTCGGGAGTTCGGGTCTACGAGCAGTACTTC

D: .
J: TRBJ2-7
V: TRBV7-2
CDR3: CASSPGTGRTEQYF
DNA: TGTGCCAGCAGCCCCGGTACAGGGCGAACCGAGCAGTACTTC

D: TRBD1
J: TRBJ1-4
V: TRBV5-8
CDR3: CASSPGQGGKLFF
DNA: TGTGCCAGCAGCCCGGGACAGGGGGGAAAACTGTTTTTT